A selection of T cell receptor beta chains follows, all from one sample in a study of TIL therapy for anti-PD-1-resistant metastatic lung cancer. Libraries were prepared by immunoSEQ multiplex PCR; TCRdb keeps only in-frame clonotypes and omits some of them. This sample has about 100,000 clones; 55% to 75% occur once, and the top ten carry approximately 10%. The sequenced sample was tumor tissue, obtained at baseline. These receptor sequences come from a person between 30 and 79 years old with non-small cell lung cancer. Both conserved end residues are part of each CDR3. Each record gives: D gene, V gene, J gene, clone size, CDR3 protein, CDR3 DNA. The D gene is left open where the match is weak. Expanded clones get a size class; other rows say once, few or many, or leave the size out.

D: -
V: TRBV21-1
J: TRBJ2-5
size: -
CDR3: CASSKLAGAGKTQYF
DNA: TGTGCCAGCAGCAAACTAGCGGGAGCGGGAAAGACCCAGTACTTC

D: TRBD1
V: TRBV9
J: TRBJ2-5
size: -
CDR3: CASSAGVPRQGSRETQYF
DNA: TGTGCCAGCAGCGCCGGGGTCCCTCGACAGGGAAGTAGAGAGACCCAGTACTTC

D: -
V: TRBV9
J: TRBJ2-1
size: few
CDR3: CASSAVQGKEQFF
DNA: TGTGCCAGCAGCGCAGTGCAGGGAAAAGAGCAGTTCTTC

D: -
V: TRBV9
J: TRBJ2-5
size: -
CDR3: CASSASRRGETQYF
DNA: TGTGCCAGCAGCGCCTCACGCCGGGGAGAGACCCAGTACTTC

D: -
V: TRBV24-1
J: TRBJ1-2
size: -
CDR3: CATSGGFGYTF
DNA: TGTGCCACCAGTGGAGGGTTCGGCTACACCTTC

D: TRBD2
V: TRBV11-3
J: TRBJ2-1
size: -
CDR3: CASSRAGGNEQFF
DNA: TGTGCCAGCAGCCGAGCGGGGGGGAATGAGCAGTTCTTC

D: -
V: TRBV5-8
J: TRBJ2-7
size: few
CDR3: CASSFILSYEQYF
DNA: TGTGCCAGCAGCTTTATTCTCTCCTACGAGCAGTACTTC

D: TRBD1
V: TRBV28
J: TRBJ1-4
size: -
CDR3: CASSFRTGTNEKLFF
DNA: TGTGCCAGCAGTTTCCGGACAGGGACTAATGAAAAACTGTTTTTT

D: -
V: TRBV5-5
J: TRBJ2-3
size: few
CDR3: CASSLAGKDTQYF
DNA: TGTGCCAGCAGCTTGGCAGGGAAAGATACGCAGTATTTT

D: -
V: TRBV11-3
J: TRBJ2-7
size: -
CDR3: CASSLRGGTAEQYF
DNA: TGTGCCAGCAGCTTACGTGGCGGGACTGCCGAGCAGTACTTC

D: -
V: TRBV14
J: TRBJ1-3
size: -
CDR3: CASSLQFSGNTIYF
DNA: TGTGCCAGCAGCCTGCAGTTCTCTGGAAACACCATATATTTT

D: -
V: TRBV28
J: TRBJ2-3
size: once
CDR3: CASQSASTDTQYF
DNA: TGTGCCAGCCAGTCAGCTAGCACAGATACGCAGTATTTT

D: -
V: TRBV7-8
J: TRBJ1-1
size: few
CDR3: CASSFNRNTEAFF
DNA: TGTGCCAGCAGCTTTAACAGGAACACTGAAGCTTTCTTT

D: TRBD2
V: TRBV5-1
J: TRBJ2-1
size: -
CDR3: CASSLGLHTFTSGTNNEQFF
DNA: TGCGCCAGCAGCTTGGGTCTACACACGTTTACTAGCGGGACCAACAATGAGCAGTTCTTC

D: TRBD1
V: TRBV5-1
J: TRBJ1-2
size: -
CDR3: CASSLEPGQGIVGYTF
DNA: TGCGCCAGCAGCTTGGAACCGGGACAGGGGATAGTGGGCTACACCTTC

D: TRBD2
V: TRBV27
J: TRBJ2-2
size: -
CDR3: CASSAFLAAANTGELFF
DNA: TGTGCCAGCAGCGCCTTCCTAGCGGCAGCGAACACCGGGGAGCTGTTTTTT

D: -
V: TRBV6-6
J: TRBJ2-1
size: -
CDR3: CASSYPTGVQGSEQFF
DNA: TGTGCCAGCAGTTACCCTACTGGAGTTCAAGGTAGTGAGCAGTTCTTC

D: -
V: TRBV7-3
J: TRBJ2-6
size: -
CDR3: CASSPRSSGANVLTF
DNA: TGTGCCAGCAGCCCCAGGAGTTCTGGGGCCAACGTCCTGACTTTC

D: -
V: TRBV5-5
J: TRBJ2-7
size: -
CDR3: CASSLVGYEQYF
DNA: TGTGCCAGCAGCTTGGTTGGCTACGAGCAGTACTTC

D: TRBD1
V: TRBV5-1
J: TRBJ2-5
size: -
CDR3: CASSAGQGAQETQYF
DNA: TGCGCCAGCAGCGCCGGACAGGGGGCCCAAGAGACCCAGTACTTC

D: -
V: TRBV7-8
J: TRBJ2-5
size: -
CDR3: CASSSADLAAQYF
DNA: TGTGCCAGCAGCTCCGCGGACTTAGCGGCCCAGTACTTC

D: -
V: TRBV10-3
J: TRBJ1-1
size: -
CDR3: CAISDQNTEAFF
DNA: TGTGCCATCAGTGACCAAAACACTGAAGCTTTCTTT

D: TRBD1
V: TRBV13
J: TRBJ1-4
size: -
CDR3: CASSLDRGRGEKLFF
DNA: TGTGCCAGCAGCTTAGACAGGGGGCGCGGTGAAAAACTGTTTTTT

D: TRBD1
V: TRBV2
J: TRBJ2-5
size: -
CDR3: CASRTTGGGETQYF
DNA: TGTGCCAGCAGGACGACAGGGGGCGGCGAGACCCAGTACTTC

D: TRBD1
V: TRBV19
J: TRBJ2-3
size: -
CDR3: CASRPQGADTQYF
DNA: TGTGCCAGTAGACCACAGGGGGCTGATACGCAGTATTTT

D: -
V: TRBV12-3/TRBV12-4
J: TRBJ1-2
size: once
CDR3: CASSSPAGDGYTF
DNA: TGTGCCAGCAGTTCCCCCGCAGGGGATGGCTACACCTTC

D: TRBD1
V: TRBV30
J: TRBJ1-2
size: -
CDR3: CAWSVVGTGVDGYTF
DNA: TGTGCCTGGAGTGTAGTGGGGACAGGGGTAGATGGCTACACCTTC

D: TRBD2
V: TRBV19
J: TRBJ2-7
size: -
CDR3: CASSRASGVSYEQYF
DNA: TGTGCCAGTAGTAGGGCTAGCGGGGTCTCCTACGAGCAGTACTTC

D: -
V: TRBV9
J: TRBJ1-1
size: -
CDR3: CASCCPKGGRGTEAFF
DNA: TGTGCCAGCTGTTGCCCAAAAGGGGGTAGGGGCACTGAAGCTTTCTTT

D: -
V: TRBV7-6
J: TRBJ2-7
size: -
CDR3: CASSPREYEQYF
DNA: TGTGCCAGCAGCCCCAGGGAATACGAGCAGTACTTC

D: -
V: TRBV10-3
J: TRBJ1-5
size: -
CDR3: CAISEVGQPQHF
DNA: TGTGCCATCAGTGAGGTGGGTCAGCCCCAGCATTTT

D: -
V: TRBV9
J: TRBJ2-7
size: -
CDR3: CASSPLAASTYEQYF
DNA: TGTGCCAGCAGCCCCCTAGCAGCCTCGACCTACGAGCAGTACTTC

D: -
V: TRBV7-2
J: TRBJ2-5
size: -
CDR3: CASSLVSARSETQYF
DNA: TGTGCCAGCAGCTTAGTTTCAGCCCGGTCGGAGACCCAGTACTTC

D: -
V: TRBV7-8
J: TRBJ1-2
size: -
CDR3: CASSSGPYGYTF
DNA: TGTGCCAGCAGTTCTGGGCCCTATGGCTACACCTTC

D: -
V: TRBV11-1
J: TRBJ1-4
size: -
CDR3: CASSLMGSEEKLFF
DNA: TGTGCCAGCAGCTTAATGGGGTCCGAAGAAAAACTGTTTTTT

D: TRBD2
V: TRBV7-2
J: TRBJ2-7
size: -
CDR3: CASSLGGAGGITYEQYF
DNA: TGTGCCAGCAGCTTAGGGGGAGCGGGAGGTATTACCTACGAGCAGTACTTC

D: -
V: TRBV7-9
J: TRBJ1-2
size: few
CDR3: CASSLVLGTPDTYGYTF
DNA: TGTGCCAGCAGCTTAGTATTAGGGACACCGGACACTTATGGCTACACCTTC

D: -
V: TRBV6-6
J: TRBJ2-6
size: few
CDR3: CASTGDGRRANVLTF
DNA: TGTGCCAGCACCGGAGACGGCAGGCGGGCCAACGTCCTGACTTTC

D: -
V: TRBV19
J: TRBJ2-7
size: -
CDR3: CASSNRAWTYEQYF
DNA: TGTGCCAGTAGTAACCGAGCATGGACCTACGAGCAGTACTTC

D: -
V: TRBV7-3
J: TRBJ2-2
size: -
CDR3: CASSLTGGHTGELFF
DNA: TGTGCCAGCAGCTTAACGGGGGGGCACACCGGGGAGCTGTTTTTT

D: -
V: TRBV7-9
J: TRBJ2-5
size: -
CDR3: CASSSPEETQYF
DNA: TGTGCCAGCAGCTCACCAGAAGAGACCCAGTACTTC

D: TRBD2
V: TRBV19
J: TRBJ2-3
size: -
CDR3: CASSISFLSGADGDTQYF
DNA: TGTGCCAGTAGTATCTCCTTCCTTAGCGGGGCGGACGGAGATACGCAGTATTTT

D: -
V: TRBV4-3
J: TRBJ2-2
size: -
CDR3: CASSQGITGELFF
DNA: TGCGCCAGCAGCCAAGGTATCACCGGGGAGCTGTTTTTT

D: -
V: TRBV6-5
J: TRBJ2-2
size: -
CDR3: CASSYQGPGELFF
DNA: TGTGCCAGCAGTTACCAGGGTCCCGGGGAGCTGTTTTTT

D: -
V: TRBV10-3
J: TRBJ1-5
size: -
CDR3: CAISGSIQSNQPQHF
DNA: TGTGCCATCAGTGGGTCCATTCAGAGCAATCAGCCCCAGCATTTT

D: -
V: TRBV7-9
J: TRBJ2-7
size: -
CDR3: CASSPSSQSYEQYF
DNA: TGTGCCAGCAGCCCAAGTTCCCAATCCTACGAGCAGTACTTC

D: -
V: TRBV18
J: TRBJ1-1
size: -
CDR3: CASSSALTGEAFF
DNA: TGTGCCAGCTCATCCGCGTTGACAGGTGAAGCTTTCTTT

D: TRBD1
V: TRBV3-1/TRBV3-2
J: TRBJ2-1
size: -
CDR3: CASTGSDRGPNNEQFF
DNA: TGTGCCAGCACCGGATCAGACAGGGGCCCCAACAATGAGCAGTTCTTC

D: -
V: TRBV4-3
J: TRBJ1-1
size: -
CDR3: CASSQDKGGRVGIQAEAFF
DNA: TGCGCCAGCAGCCAAGACAAGGGGGGCAGGGTGGGGATTCAGGCTGAAGCTTTCTTT

D: -
V: TRBV14
J: TRBJ1-1
size: few
CDR3: CASSQDRGEVKAFF
DNA: TGTGCCAGCAGCCAAGATAGAGGGGAAGTGAAAGCTTTCTTT

D: TRBD1
V: TRBV27
J: TRBJ2-7
size: few
CDR3: CASRRTGGDEQYF
DNA: TGTGCCAGCAGACGGACAGGGGGGGACGAGCAGTACTTC

D: TRBD2
V: TRBV6-5
J: TRBJ2-5
size: -
CDR3: CASSYRGGLETQYF
DNA: TGTGCCAGCAGTTACCGGGGGGGGTTGGAGACCCAGTACTTC

D: TRBD1
V: TRBV7-3
J: TRBJ2-2
size: -
CDR3: CASSLRGGANTGELFF
DNA: TGTGCCAGCAGCTTAAGAGGGGGCGCGAACACCGGGGAGCTGTTTTTT

D: -
V: TRBV7-2
J: TRBJ2-3
size: -
CDR3: CASSLVGRDTQYF
DNA: TGTGCCAGCAGCTTAGTAGGGAGGGATACGCAGTATTTT

D: TRBD2
V: TRBV4-1
J: TRBJ2-7
size: -
CDR3: CASSQELGGGTYEQYF
DNA: TGCGCCAGCAGCCAAGAGTTGGGCGGGGGGACCTACGAGCAGTACTTC